The next 19 T cell receptor beta chains were all read from a single sample in a study of T cell changes during pregnancy in multiple sclerosis (dated by TCRdb to the late 2010s). The library came from the immunoSEQ multiplex PCR assay. TCRdb mirrors the immuneACCESS table, restricted to in-frame sequences. Some clones are absent from its copies; in checked studies, under half trace to an unresolved V gene, and the reason for the others is unknown. The sample table holds about 23,000 clones, of which more than 85% were seen once. The ten largest make up about 7% of the sample. The sequencing here drew on CD8+ T cells from peripheral blood mononuclear cells, taken in the first trimester of pregnancy. Every receptor here comes from a female donor with multiple sclerosis, enrolled in a pregnancy study.

This clone was recorded a few times. The rearrangement joins TRBV4-3 to TRBJ2-1; 11 bases match TRBD2. J lost 4 bases, V lost 1 base, and 3 bases had no gene match. The CDR3 is 16 amino acids. The germline CDR1 and CDR2 sequences are LGHNA and YSLEER. The CDR3 sequence is CASSQVGTSGYNEQFF. As DNA, the CDR3 is TGCGCCAGCAGCCAAGTCGGGACTAGCGGATACAATGAGCAGTTCTTC.

This clone was detected a few times. The gene calls are TRBV18 and TRBJ2-7; D may be TRBD2 (5 bases). The V gene lost 0 bases and the J gene lost 2 bases, with 8 bases spanning the gap. Germline-derived CDR1 and CDR2 are KGHSH and LQKENI. The length of the CDR3 is 14 residues. CDR3: CASSPPEETYEQYF. CDR3 in DNA: TGTGCCAGCTCACCACCGGAGGAAACCTACGAGCAGTACTTC.

The V gene is TRBV27, the J gene TRBJ2-5; the match to TRBD2 covers 10 bases. J gave up 5 bases and V 4 bases, and 7 bases lay outside the gene matches. Germline CDR1 reads MNHEY; CDR2 reads SMNVEV (reference sequence). This CDR3 spans 15 amino acids. The DNA for the CDR3 is TGTGCCAGCAGTTGGAGAGCGGGAGGGCATGAGACCCAGTACTTC. Protein: CASSWRAGGHETQYF.

In its sample, this clone was seen once. The chain links TRBV27 to TRBJ2-7, with TRBD2 as a possible D gene (6 bases). Looked up from germline, CDR1 is MNHEY and CDR2 is SMNVEV (reference sequence). The germline V and J ends were trimmed by 6 bases and 3 bases, with 15 bases remaining between them. There are 14 residues in the CDR3. CDR3 in amino acids: CASRRGTGNYEQYF. CDR3 DNA sequence: TGTGCCAGCAGGCGGGGTACAGGAAACTACGAGCAGTACTTC.

The chain combines TRBV4-3 with TRBJ2-7; D is ambiguous. This CDR3 has 15 residues. Trimming took 0 bases from V and 5 from J, leaving 14 bases between them. Per the germline V gene, CDR1 is LGHNA and CDR2 is YSLEER. CDR3 region: CASSQDRSHVDEQYF. The CDR3 DNA reads as TGCGCCAGCAGCCAAGACAGGTCCCACGTGGACGAGCAGTACTTC.

V gene TRBV5-4 combines with J gene TRBJ1-3; TRBD1 might be the D (6 bases). The CDR3 has 15 residues. The V end lost 4 bases, the J end lost 1 base, and 12 bases lay between the germline ends. Per germline, CDR1 SGHNT and CDR2 YYREEE (reference sequence). Written as DNA, the CDR3 is TGTGCCAGCAGCGGGGGAACAGGGTCTGGAAACACCATATATTTT. Amino acid sequence: CASSGGTGSGNTIYF.

The chain employs TRBV6-1 and TRBJ2-3, with TRBD2 matching 7 bases. This CDR3 is built from 13 residues. Trimming took 8 bases from V and 4 from J; bases not matched to a gene: 6. From germline, CDR1 is MNHNS and CDR2 SASEGT. CDR3 nucleotides: TGTGCCAGCGAGGTGGGGGGGGCAGATACGCAGTATTTT. Residues: CASEVGGADTQYF.

J is TRBJ2-3 and V is TRBV10-3, with 7 nucleotides matching TRBD2. CDR1 is ENHRY and CDR2 is SYGVKD in the germline V gene. There are 14 residues in the CDR3. Trimming cost V 3 bases and J 4 bases; bases outside gene matches: 4. The chain's CDR3 is CAISEWTSADTQYF. For the CDR3, the DNA is TGTGCCATCAGTGAATGGACTAGTGCAGATACGCAGTATTTT.

This clone was observed a handful of times. The chain recombines TRBV29-1 with TRBJ2-6; 7 bases align to TRBD1. The CDR3 covers 17 residues. J gave up 0 bases and V 6 bases, and 11 bases lay outside the gene matches. Looked up from germline, CDR1 is SQVTM and CDR2 is ANQGSEA. The CDR3 sequence is CSVSFDRDISGANVLTF. The CDR3 DNA is TGCAGCGTAAGCTTCGACAGGGATATCTCTGGGGCCAACGTCCTGACTTTC.

The rearrangement uses TRBV9 and TRBJ2-1; TRBD2 aligns across 16 bases. CDR1 is SGDLS, CDR2 YYNGEE, per germline. Germline trimming cut 4 bases from V and 7 bases from J; bases unmatched to any gene: 11. CDR3 length: 18 residues. The chain's CDR3 is CASSWGLAGGPWGNEQFF. The CDR3 DNA reads as TGTGCCAGCAGCTGGGGACTAGCGGGAGGGCCGTGGGGTAATGAGCAGTTCTTC.

J is TRBJ2-1 and V is TRBV4-3; D is possibly TRBD2 (5 bases). CDR3 size: 15 residues. Germline values: CDR1 LGHNA, CDR2 YSLEER. V was shortened by 0 bases and J by 13 bases, with 19 bases between the two germline ends. The CDR3 DNA is TGCGCCAGCAGCCAAGATAGGCTAGCCCGGCCCACACAGTTCTTC. Translation: CASSQDRLARPTQFF.

CDR3: CATKTPGSSYNEQFF. As DNA, the CDR3 is TGTGCCACCAAAACTCCGGGGAGCTCCTACAATGAGCAGTTCTTC. The chain recombines TRBV19 with TRBJ2-1; tentatively, D is TRBD2 (5 bases). Germline assignment: CDR1 LNHDA and CDR2 SQIVND (reference sequence). This CDR3 is built from 15 residues. The V gene lost 10 bases and the J gene lost 0 bases, with 16 bases spanning the gap.

This sequence joins TRBV19 and TRBJ1-1; D might be TRBD1 (5 bases). Looked up from germline, CDR1 is LNHDA and CDR2 is SQIVND (reference sequence). With 6 bases removed from V and 1 base from J, the gap between germline ends came to 12 bases. CDR3 length: 14 amino acids. As DNA, the CDR3 is TGTGCCAGTAGCTGGGGCAGGACGAACACTGAAGCTTTCTTT. Residues: CASSWGRTNTEAFF.

V and J are TRBV29-1 and TRBJ2-5, with 7 bases identical to TRBD2. V lost 0 bases, J lost 6 bases, and 10 bases stayed unmatched. The CDR3 extends over 15 amino acids. CDR1 and CDR2 from the germline V gene are SQVTM and ANQGSEA. CDR3 DNA: TGCAGCGTTGAAGACTTTTGGGGGGGGAGAAAGACCCAGTACTTC. Translation: CSVEDFWGGRKTQYF. Using reference TRBV29-1 and TRBJ2-5 for the parts outside the CDR3, the full variable domain is SAVISQKPSRDICQRGTSLTIQCQVDSQVTMMFWYRQQPGQSLTLIATANQGSEATYESGFVIDKFPISRPNLTFSTLTVSNMSPEDSSIYLCSVEDFWGGRKTQYFGPGTRLLVL.

This sequence joins TRBV11-1 and TRBJ2-1, with TRBD2 matching over 8 bases. The V segment lost 0 bases and the J segment 6 bases; nucleotides outside the gene matches: 1. This CDR3 region has 14 residues. Germline V gives CDR1 SGHAT, CDR2 FQDESV (reference sequence). CDR3 DNA: TGTGCCAGCAGCTTAGCCGGGACTAGCAATGAGCAGTTCTTC. The encoded protein is CASSLAGTSNEQFF.

This clone has more than one count but fewer than ten. This chain uses TRBV4-3 with TRBJ2-6; 7 nucleotides line up with TRBD2. There are 16 residues in the CDR3. The germline gives CDR1 LGHNA, CDR2 YSLEER. Trimming cost V 4 bases and J 0 bases; bases outside gene matches: 3. In DNA, the CDR3 is TGCGCCAGCAGCCCGACTAGCAGCTCTGGGGCCAACGTCCTGACTTTC. Its protein product is CASSPTSSSGANVLTF.

This sequence joins TRBV5-4 and TRBJ2-5; 9 positions match TRBD1. Judging by the DNA end, TRBJ2-7 fits better; the J call may be wrong. CDR3 length: 16 amino acids. Germline V CDR1 and CDR2: SGHNT, YYREEE (reference sequence). The DNA for the CDR3 is TGTGCCAGCAGCTTGTGGCCCGGGACAGGGATCTACGAGCAGTACTTC. Protein product: CASSLWPGTGIYEQYF.

The chain has TRBV4-3 and TRBJ2-7, with 7 positions matching TRBD2. CDR3 length equals 15 residues. V lost 1 base to trimming and J lost 3 bases; unmatched junction nucleotides: 6. Germline values: CDR1 LGHNA, CDR2 YSLEER. The CDR3 protein is CASSQGASGFYEQYF. The DNA of the CDR3 is TGCGCCAGCAGCCAAGGGGCTAGCGGTTTCTACGAGCAGTACTTC.

The chain combines TRBV27 with TRBJ1-2; tentative D call: TRBD1 (6 bases). Germline CDR1 reads MNHEY; CDR2 reads SMNVEV (reference sequence). V was shortened by 3 bases and J by 4 bases, with 9 bases between the two germline ends. There are 13 residues in the CDR3. Written as DNA, the CDR3 is TGTGCCAGCAGTTTCGAACAGGGCTATGGCTACACCTTC. Translated: CASSFEQGYGYTF.